Following are 3 T cell receptor beta chains from one sample sequenced in a study of regulatory T cells in long-lasting Graves disease. Arm-PCR of CDR3 regions with iRepertoire HTBI primers generated TCR beta libraries. TCRdb fed the multiplex PCR reads into MiXCR, producing one record per CDR3 protein. The table has 500,000 or so distinct CDR3 sequences, around 15% seen once; the top ten hold about 12%. As for time point: newly diagnosed GD, antithyroid drugs for less than 3 months. PBMC-extracted RNA yielded the TCR library. The data were also submitted as part of a second study, on T cells in Graves' hyperthyroidism and ophthalmopathy.

The sample consisted of peripheral blood mononuclear cells (PBMCs), taken at new diagnosis, from a patient treated with antithyroid drugs. All receptors derive from a man aged 35 to 55 with Graves disease.

This clonotype showed up many times. The CDR3 sequence: CSAPVEASQETQYF. CDR3 DNA sequence: TGCAGTGCACCGGTGGAGGCATCCCAAGAGACCCAGTACTTC. V is TRBV20-1 and J is TRBJ2-5, with a possible D match to TRBD2 (5 bases). Germline lookup yields CDR1 DFQATT and CDR2 SNEGSKA (reference sequence). Trimming shortened V by 6 bases and J by 1 base, and 15 bases separated the two germline ends. The CDR3 spans 14 residues.

Many counts were recorded for this clonotype. V and J are TRBV11-1 and TRBJ2-3; TRBD2 matches 9 bases. Trimming at V came to 8 bases and at J to 2 bases, leaving 14 bases not matched to a gene. The CDR3 runs to 17 residues. The germline V gene has CDR1 SGHAT and CDR2 FQDESV (reference sequence). The CDR3 DNA sequence: TGTGCCAGCGGCTCGAAGCCTAGCGGGATCATCACAGATACGCAGTATTTT. It is translated as CASGSKPSGIITDTQYF.

This clonotype came up many times. J is TRBJ2-7 and V is TRBV28; 9 nucleotides agree with TRBD1. The CDR3 extends over 15 amino acids. The V segment lost 2 bases and the J segment 6 bases; nucleotides outside the gene matches: 8. Looked up from germline, CDR1 is MDHEN and CDR2 is SYDVKM. DNA for the CDR3: TGTGCCAGCAGTTTACCGGGACAGGGCGATTCCGAGCAGTACTTC. The encoded protein is CASSLPGQGDSEQYF.